This entry lists 32 T cell receptor beta chains sequenced from one sample in a study of T-cell reconstitution after alpha-beta-depleted transplantation in children. Unique molecular identifiers tagged the TCRbeta library. TCRdb passed the PCR reads through MiXCR, listing each CDR3 protein once. The sample holds approximately 230,000 distinct CDR3 sequences; about a quarter are singletons and the top ten take approximately 2.5%. The sequences come from PBMCs, collected before TCRalphabeta/CD19-depleted stem cell transplant. The receptors were gathered from a girl aged 2 to 10 with Fanconi anemia, due to receive a stem cell transplant.

The V gene is TRBV7-9, the J gene TRBJ1-5; 9 positions match TRBD1. This CDR3 is built from 16 residues. From germline, CDR1 is SEHNR and CDR2 FQNEAQ (reference sequence). Trimming removed 3 bases from V and 5 bases from J; junction bases left unmatched: 8. CDR3 protein: CASSFYAGTGHQPQHF. The CDR3 DNA reads as TGTGCCAGCAGCTTCTATGCCGGGACAGGGCATCAGCCCCAGCATTTT. The entire variable domain, with the rest obtained from reference TRBV7-9 and TRBJ1-5, is as follows: DTGVSQNPRHKITKRGQNVTFRCDPISEHNRLYWYRQTLGQGPEFLTYFQNEAQLEKSRLLSDRFSAERPKGSFSTLEIQRTEQGDSAMYLCASSFYAGTGHQPQHFGDGTRLSIL.

A few counts support this clonotype. The genes are TRBV29-1 and TRBJ2-1; weak D call: TRBD2 (6 bases). From germline, CDR1 is SQVTM and CDR2 ANQGSEA. The CDR3 totals 16 residues. The V end lost 4 bases, the J end lost 1 base, and 17 bases lay between the germline ends. CDR3 coding DNA: TGCAGCGTTGTCCCATGGGAGGTATGGTCCTACAATGAGCAGTTCTTC. Translating it yields CSVVPWEVWSYNEQFF.

This clonotype came up once. The chain carries TRBV18 and TRBJ2-2; TRBD2 might be the D (6 bases). CDR1 and CDR2 from the germline V gene are KGHSH and LQKENI. V gave up 5 bases and J gave up 3 bases, with 10 bases separating them. The CDR3 is 14 residues long. The DNA of the CDR3 is TGTGCCAGCTCAGGGGACTTATACACCGGGGAGCTGTTTTTT. Its protein is CASSGDLYTGELFF.

This clonotype was seen ten or more times. This chain joins TRBV9 and TRBJ2-1; TRBD2 aligns across 11 bases. The ends lost 5 bases at V and 7 bases at J; junction bases unmatched: 8. The germline V gene has CDR1 SGDLS and CDR2 YYNGEE. The CDR3 runs to 15 residues. CDR3: CASSVLAGVVNEQFF. For the CDR3, the DNA is TGTGCCAGCAGTGTACTAGCGGGGGTTGTGAATGAGCAGTTCTTC.

This clonotype was counted many times. J is TRBJ2-2 and V is TRBV12-3 or TRBV12-4; no clear D. CDR3 length equals 13 residues. Trimming removed 5 bases at V and 1 base at J, with 5 bases between. For the CDR3, the DNA is TGTGCCAGCAGTCAGGAGAACACCGGGGAGCTGTTTTTT. It is translated as CASSQENTGELFF.

This clonotype was observed a few times. The rearrangement uses TRBV27 and TRBJ2-3; 8 bases line up with TRBD2. The J segment lost 6 bases and the V segment lost 2 bases, leaving 7 bases of the junction unmatched. This CDR3 is built from 15 residues. Germline V gene lookup returns CDR1 MNHEY and CDR2 SMNVEV (reference sequence). CDR3 loop: CASSLLPGGADTQYF. CDR3 in DNA: TGTGCCAGCAGTTTACTTCCGGGGGGGGCGGATACGCAGTATTTT.

Ten or more counts support this clonotype. The V gene is TRBV7-9, the J gene TRBJ2-6, with unresolved D. Looked up from germline, CDR1 is SEHNR and CDR2 is FQNEAQ (reference sequence). V was clipped by 3 bases and J by 2 bases, with 8 bases between them. This CDR3 contains 15 residues. CDR3 loop: CASSFRVAGANVLTF. CDR3 nucleotide sequence: TGTGCCAGCAGCTTTAGGGTGGCTGGGGCCAACGTCCTGACTTTC. Variable domain in full (rest from reference TRBV7-9 and TRBJ2-6): DTGVSQNPRHKITKRGQNVTFRCDPISEHNRLYWYRQTLGQGPEFLTYFQNEAQLEKSRLLSDRFSAERPKGSFSTLEIQRTEQGDSAMYLCASSFRVAGANVLTFGAGSRLTVL.

The chain recombines TRBV7-9 with TRBJ2-7; D is possibly TRBD2 (7 bases). The CDR3 is made up of 14 amino acids. Germline values: CDR1 SEHNR, CDR2 FQNEAQ (reference sequence). V was cut by 1 base and J by 3 bases, with 10 bases left in between. The CDR3 bases are TGTGCCAGCAGCTTAGAGGGGGGGGTCTACGAGCAGTACTTC. As protein: CASSLEGGVYEQYF.

The genes are TRBV7-3 and TRBJ2-1; tentatively, D is TRBD2 (6 bases). V gave up 4 bases and J gave up 5 bases, with 12 bases separating them. This CDR3 is built from 14 residues. CDR1 is SGHTA, CDR2 FQGTGA, per germline. The chain's CDR3 is CASSSGLANNEQFF. The CDR3 coding sequence is TGTGCCAGCAGCTCGGGACTGGCTAACAATGAGCAGTTCTTC.

This clonotype was seen at least ten times. The genes are TRBV5-1 and TRBJ2-1; the D is unclear. Germline lookup yields CDR1 SGHRS and CDR2 YFSETQ. Trimming left V 0 bases short and J 6 bases short, with 7 bases between. This CDR3 comprises 13 residues. In DNA form, the CDR3 reads TGCGCCAGCAGCTTGGCAACGGGCAATGAGCAGTTCTTC. Protein: CASSLATGNEQFF. The whole variable domain, remainder taken from reference TRBV5-1 and TRBJ2-1, is KAGVTQTPRYLIKTRGQQVTLSCSPISGHRSVSWYQQTPGQGLQFLFEYFSETQRNKGNFPGRFSGRQFSNSRSEMNVSTLELGDSALYLCASSLATGNEQFFGPGTRLTVL.

This clonotype was detected only a few times. The rearrangement joins TRBV29-1 to TRBJ2-7, with D tentatively TRBD1 (5 bases). Germline CDR1 SQVTM, CDR2 ANQGSEA. V shed 6 bases and J shed 0 bases, with 15 bases lying between them. The length of the CDR3 is 14 residues. For the CDR3, the DNA is TGCAGCGTGAAACAGGCCTTTAGCTCCTACGAGCAGTACTTC. This encodes CSVKQAFSSYEQYF.

This sequence joins TRBV6-1 and TRBJ2-7; D is possibly TRBD1 (5 bases). Germline-derived CDR1 and CDR2 are MNHNS and SASEGT. CDR3 length: 15 amino acids. V lost 1 base and J 0 bases, leaving 10 bases between the germline ends. In DNA form, the CDR3 reads TGTGCCAGCAGTGAAGAGGGGCTACGCTCCTACGAGCAGTACTTC. Protein: CASSEEGLRSYEQYF.

A remark on this clonotype: No conserved phenylalanine or tryptophan is present at the end of the CDR3, so a read error is the likely explanation. The rearrangement joins TRBV28 to TRBJ2-6; a weak D match, TRBD1 (6 bases). CDR3 length: 17 amino acids. Germline V gene data show CDR1 as MDHEN and CDR2 as SYDVKM. CDR3 sequence: CASSFTVTALGANILTL. The CDR3 DNA reads as TGTGCCAGCAGTTTTACGGTCACCGCGCTGGGGGCCAACATCCTGACTCTC.

This chain links TRBV29-1 with TRBJ2-3; 13 nucleotides agree with TRBD2. This CDR3 contains 17 residues. The ends lost 2 bases at V and 3 bases at J; junction bases unmatched: 8. The germline V gene has CDR1 SQVTM and CDR2 ANQGSEA. The CDR3 DNA follows: TGCAGCGTTGAAACTTTCGAACTAGCGGGGGGGACAGATACGCAGTATTTT. Its translation is CSVETFELAGGTDTQYF.

This clonotype was found many times. This chain links TRBV29-1 with TRBJ1-1, with TRBD1 identical over 12 bases. The CDR3 loop spans 15 amino acids. Germline V CDR1 and CDR2: SQVTM, ANQGSEA. V lost 4 bases and J lost 8; bases outside the gene matches: 11. The CDR3: CSVVIRDRGRVEAFF. The CDR3 nucleotides read TGCAGCGTTGTGATCAGGGACAGGGGGCGCGTAGAAGCTTTCTTT.

The gene calls are TRBV7-6 and TRBJ2-1; D unresolved. V gave up 5 bases and J gave up 0 bases, with 11 bases separating them. This CDR3 region has 15 residues. The germline gives CDR1 SGHVS, CDR2 FNYEAQ. The CDR3 protein is CASSPTKSSYNEQFF. CDR3 nucleotides: TGTGCCAGCAGCCCGACCAAGAGCTCCTACAATGAGCAGTTCTTC.

This clonotype came up many times. The chain is built from TRBV10-3 and TRBJ2-3, with D tentatively TRBD1 (7 bases). V lost 11 bases, J lost 5 bases, and 20 bases lay in between. Germline assignment: CDR1 ENHRY and CDR2 SYGVKD. This CDR3 has 14 residues. CDR3 sequence reads: CAAGTVGKEDTQYF. For the CDR3, the DNA is TGTGCCGCGGGGACAGTGGGGAAGGAAGATACGCAGTATTTT.

The genes are TRBV5-1 and TRBJ1-1, with 10 bases identical to TRBD1. The germline V gene has CDR1 SGHRS and CDR2 YFSETQ. This CDR3 is built from 16 residues. The V gene end was trimmed by 3 bases and the J gene end by 0 bases; junction bases not matched to a gene: 5. The CDR3 here is CASSWQTGGMNTEAFF. The CDR3 DNA sequence: TGCGCCAGCAGCTGGCAGACAGGGGGCATGAACACTGAAGCTTTCTTT.

At least ten counts were recorded for this clonotype. The chain recombines TRBV12-3 or TRBV12-4 with TRBJ1-1; D possibly corresponds to TRBD1 (6 bases). Trimming removed 2 bases from V and 5 bases from J, with 12 bases in between. The CDR3 extends over 14 amino acids. In DNA form, the CDR3 reads TGTGCCAGCAGTTTAAGGCAGGGGCGTACTGAAGCTTTCTTT. Translating gives CASSLRQGRTEAFF.

A note on this clonotype: With a much larger clone just one base away, this may be a read error. The CDR3 does not end in the conserved phenylalanine or tryptophan, so this is likely a read error. This chain connects TRBV5-1 to TRBJ2-7, with TRBD1 matching over 7 bases. Germline V CDR1 and CDR2: SGHRS, YFSETQ. V dropped 0 bases and J dropped 5; count of bases not matched to a gene: 2. CDR3 length: 13 amino acids. CDR3 sequence: CASSLEGTDEQYC. In DNA form, the CDR3 reads TGCGCCAGCAGCTTGGAGGGGACAGACGAGCAGTACTGC.

V and J are TRBV5-3 and TRBJ2-7, with D possibly being TRBD1 (6 bases). TRBV5-3 is filed as an ORF, its function uncertain. CDR3 length: 18 residues. Deletions cut 2 bases from V and 0 bases from J, with 21 bases between. The DNA for the CDR3 is TGTGCCAGAAGCTTTCAGGGGAATTGGGATTGGGCCTCCTACGAGCAGTACTTC. Amino acids: CARSFQGNWDWASYEQYF.

V and J are TRBV19 and TRBJ1-1; TRBD1 is a possible D gene (5 bases). The length of the CDR3 is 16 residues. The V end was cut by 7 bases, the J end by 5 bases, with 23 bases between. The germline V gene encodes CDR1 LNHDA and CDR2 SQIVND (reference sequence). The CDR3 sequence: CASTKTVNSWGTEAFF. The DNA for the CDR3 is TGTGCCAGTACCAAGACGGTAAATAGCTGGGGGACTGAAGCTTTCTTT. The full variable domain, completed using reference TRBV19 and TRBJ1-1, is DGGITQSPKYLFRKEGQNVTLSCEQNLNHDAMYWYRQDPGQGLRLIYYSQIVNDFQKGDIAEGYSVSREKKESFPLTVTSAQKNPTAFYLCASTKTVNSWGTEAFFGQGTRLTVV.

Comments on this clonotype: One junction end does not reproduce the germline sequence, and a read error may be involved. The chain links TRBV7-9 to TRBJ1-2, with 11 bases fitting TRBD1. Per the germline V gene, CDR1 is SEHNR and CDR2 is FQNEAQ (reference sequence). The CDR3 covers 14 residues. The CDR3 DNA reads TGTGCCAGCAGCTTAGATGGACAGGGGGCCGACCAAGCCTTC. It translates to CASSLDGQGADQAF.

This clonotype was observed a handful of times. This chain joins TRBV7-8 and TRBJ2-2; the D gene could be TRBD1 or TRBD2 (5 bases each). The germline gives CDR1 SGHVS, CDR2 FQNEAQ. The CDR3 is made up of 14 amino acids. Trimming left V 1 base short and J 6 bases short, with 9 bases between. The CDR3 spells CASSLELGAGELFF. CDR3 coding DNA: TGTGCCAGCAGCTTAGAGCTGGGGGCCGGGGAGCTGTTTTTT.

This clonotype was counted many times. The chain has TRBV6-1 and TRBJ1-5; the D gene is possibly TRBD1 (6 bases). From germline, CDR1 is MNHNS and CDR2 SASEGT. The CDR3 covers 15 residues. Trimming took 6 bases from V and 0 from J, leaving 12 bases between them. The CDR3 spells CASSPQGFSNQPQHF. The CDR3 DNA reads TGTGCCAGCAGCCCTCAGGGGTTTAGCAATCAGCCCCAGCATTTT.

The chain carries TRBV20-1 and TRBJ2-5; no definite D call. The V end lost 1 base, the J end lost 2 bases, and 14 bases lay between the germline ends. The V gene's germline CDR1 is DFQATT and CDR2 SNEGSKA (reference sequence). The CDR3 runs 15 residues. DNA for the CDR3: TGCAGTGCTAGAGGGTTACAGCTAAGACAAGAGACCCAGTACTTC. This sequence encodes CSARGLQLRQETQYF.

At least ten counts were recorded for this clonotype. The chain is built from TRBV11-2 and TRBJ2-4; 7 positions agree with TRBD1. This CDR3 is 14 amino acids long. V lost 2 bases and J lost 5; bases outside the gene matches: 3. CDR1 SGHAT and CDR2 FQNNGV come from the germline V gene. CDR3 loop: CASSLRDSENIQYF. In DNA, the CDR3 is TGTGCCAGCAGCTTACGGGACAGCGAAAACATTCAGTACTTC.

This clonotype was observed a handful of times. The chain uses TRBV29-1 and TRBJ2-1; unclear D gene. CDR3 length: 12 residues. From germline, CDR1 is SQVTM and CDR2 ANQGSEA. V shed 3 bases and J shed 1 base, with 4 bases lying between them. Written as DNA, the CDR3 is TGCAGCGTTGAGCTATCCTACAATGAGCAGTTCTTC. Encoded protein: CSVELSYNEQFF.

In its sample, this clonotype was seen many times. The chain is built from TRBV12-3 or TRBV12-4 and TRBJ2-1; 10 positions agree with TRBD2. The trim removed 5 bases at V and 5 bases at J, leaving 6 bases unmatched. The CDR3 contains 15 residues. CDR3 loop: CASSRLAGDNNEQFF. CDR3 DNA sequence: TGTGCCAGCAGTCGGCTAGCGGGAGACAACAATGAGCAGTTCTTC.

The genes are TRBV28 and TRBJ2-3; D gene ambiguous. V was cut by 6 bases and J by 4 bases, with 8 bases left in between. CDR3 size: 12 residues. The V gene's germline CDR1 is MDHEN and CDR2 SYDVKM. The CDR3 DNA follows: TGTGCCAGCAGGCTTTACCCAGATACGCAGTATTTT. Its translation is CASRLYPDTQYF.

This clonotype occurred a few times. The chain carries TRBV10-2 and TRBJ2-1, with D unclear. This CDR3 comprises 15 residues. Germline CDR1 reads WSHSY; CDR2 reads SAAADI. The germline V and J ends were trimmed by 5 bases and 0 bases, with 11 bases remaining between them. In DNA form, the CDR3 reads TGCGCCAGCAGTTCTACACAGAGCTCCTACAATGAGCAGTTCTTC. Translated, it gives CASSSTQSSYNEQFF.

The rearrangement uses TRBV29-1 and TRBJ1-1, with D hard to call. V was trimmed by 4 bases and J by 5 bases, leaving 17 bases between them. CDR1 SQVTM and CDR2 ANQGSEA come from the germline V gene. This CDR3 has 14 amino acids. CDR3 nucleotide sequence: TGCAGCGTTGCCGGCCTGGCAGGCGGTACTGAAGCTTTCTTT. Its protein is CSVAGLAGGTEAFF. The full variable domain, rest sourced from reference TRBV29-1 and TRBJ1-1, is SAVISQKPSRDICQRGTSLTIQCQVDSQVTMMFWYRQQPGQSLTLIATANQGSEATYESGFVIDKFPISRPNLTFSTLTVSNMSPEDSSIYLCSVAGLAGGTEAFFGQGTRLTVV.